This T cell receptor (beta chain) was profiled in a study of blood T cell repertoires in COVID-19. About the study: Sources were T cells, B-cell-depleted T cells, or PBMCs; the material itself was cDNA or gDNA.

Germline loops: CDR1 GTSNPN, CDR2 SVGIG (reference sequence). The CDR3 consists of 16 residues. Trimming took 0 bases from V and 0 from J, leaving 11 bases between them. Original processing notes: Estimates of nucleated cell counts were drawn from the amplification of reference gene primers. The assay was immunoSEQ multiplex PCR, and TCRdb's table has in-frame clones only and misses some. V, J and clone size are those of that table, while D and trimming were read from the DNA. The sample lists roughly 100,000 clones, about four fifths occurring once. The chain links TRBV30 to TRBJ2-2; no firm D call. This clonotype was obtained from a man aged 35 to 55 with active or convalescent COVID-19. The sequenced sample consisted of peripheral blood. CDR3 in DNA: TGTGCCTGGAGTGTATTGGCACACCCGAACACCGGGGAGCTGTTTTTT. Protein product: CAWSVLAHPNTGELFF.